These 5 T cell receptor beta chains came from one sample sequenced in a study of response to subunit inactivated influenza vaccine. TCRdb passed the RT-PCR reads through MiXCR, listing each CDR3 protein once. Of hundreds of thousands of distinct CDR3 sequences detected, roughly 13% appear once; the ten largest clones hold 6% to 7%. Sequences were derived from PBMCs from blood, sampled roughly 15 days before vaccination. The receptors were sampled from a man aged 45-60 years who received an inactivated influenza vaccine.

This clonotype was seen at least ten times. The rearrangement uses TRBV5-6 and TRBJ2-1, with 12 bases fitting TRBD2. Germline-derived CDR1 and CDR2 are SGHDT and YYEEEE. CDR3 length: 16 residues. J lost 2 bases, V lost 5 bases, and 5 bases had no gene match. CDR3 in DNA: TGTGCCAGCAGTGGGACTAGCGGGCGACCCTACAATGAGCAGTTCTTC. Protein sequence: CASSGTSGRPYNEQFF. The complete variable domain, with remaining parts taken from reference TRBV5-6 and TRBJ2-1, reads DAGVTQSPTHLIKTRGQQVTLRCSPKSGHDTVSWYQQALGQGPQFIFQYYEEEERQRGNFPDRFSGHQFPNYSSELNVNALLLGDSALYLCASSGTSGRPYNEQFFGPGTRLTVL.

This clonotype was observed many times. The chain joins TRBV15 to TRBJ1-5, with 9 bases fitting TRBD1. This CDR3 spans 14 amino acids. Germline CDR1 is LNHNV and CDR2 is YYDKDF (reference sequence). V shed 3 bases, J shed 8 bases, and the junction held 5 bases outside the gene matches. CDR3 loop: CATSRNRGREPQHF. The CDR3 DNA is TGTGCCACCAGCAGGAACAGGGGGCGTGAGCCCCAGCATTTT.

The V gene is TRBV4-1, the J gene TRBJ2-2; D is possibly TRBD2 (6 bases). Trimming removed 0 bases from V and 1 base from J, with 12 bases in between. The germline CDR1 and CDR2 sequences are MGHRA and YSYEKL. The CDR3 contains 17 residues. The CDR3 sequence: CASSQDQGLLNTGELFF. The DNA for the CDR3 is TGCGCCAGCAGCCAAGATCAGGGACTGCTGAACACCGGGGAGCTGTTTTTT.

This clonotype turned up a few times. The rearrangement uses TRBV10-3 and TRBJ1-3, with no clear D. V was trimmed by 4 bases and J by 11 bases, leaving 18 bases between them. From germline, CDR1 is ENHRY and CDR2 SYGVKD. The CDR3 covers 14 residues. The CDR3 DNA reads as TGTGCCATCAGTGTTCGTGTCGAAGGGCCTTCCATATATTTT. Its protein product is CAISVRVEGPSIYF.

In its sample, this clonotype was seen a few times. V usage is TRBV14 and J usage is TRBJ2-7, with a weak D call TRBD1 (5 bases). V was clipped by 4 bases and J by 3 bases, with 13 bases between them. The CDR3 runs 14 residues. Germline V gene sequence: CDR1 SGHDN, CDR2 FVKESK. This chain's CDR3 is CASSRFGQGYEQYF. The CDR3 region has the DNA TGTGCCAGCAGCCGGTTTGGGCAGGGCTACGAGCAGTACTTC.